Reported below is one T cell receptor beta chain. Its antigen has not been determined. No per-base quality is available; no much larger clone lies one base away. This entry belongs to a study of T cell responses to AZD1222 COVID-19 vaccine (dated by TCRdb to the early 2020s). Looking at the study overall: TCR sequencing covered over 230 trial participants: 200 to 210 given two doses of AZD1222 and around 25 given two doses of MenACWY control vaccine. Trial participants were enrolled by age into subgroups of 18-55, 56-69 and 70-plus years, and around 150, 28 and 57 TCR-sequenced participants, respectively, were included in these subgroups. What the research found in general, with its limitations: Conclusions about previously exposed vaccinees were limited because only a handful of AZD1222 recipients were SARS-CoV-2 seropositive at baseline. Vaccine-associated CD4 TCRs spanned the whole spike protein, with dominant responses in regions 160-218 and 743-854. The 56-69-year group was small, and its depth increase did not reach significance, likely because of low power. Because no samples from the day 14 peak response were available, repertoires could be characterized only after the peak T cell response. Nearly half of unique spike-specific TCRs reportedly recognized epitopes outside regions mutated in the B.1.351 and B.1.1.7 variants. A significant rise in spike-specific TCR breadth and depth was observed after two AZD1222 doses relative to day 0 and relative to MenACWY recipients. Participants were mostly white British, with more females than males. The authors suggested clonal diversity may have been underestimated.

This specimen's time point label, per the study, means: baseline before first vaccination. Read against the paper, the sample's treatment or condition label means: meningococcal conjugate vaccine given as trial control. Vaccinee samples came from UK trials COV001 and COV002, including a single-blind randomized controlled phase 2/3 trial of AZD1222 (ChAdOx1 nCoV-19) in healthy adults. For TCRbeta chain sequencing, PBMC samples were collected from trial participants at day 0 and at day 28 after the second dose. CDR3 length: 11 amino acids, cysteine to phenylalanine. The only DNA kept is the CDR3, 33 bases in frame from the first base. A distance of 6 bases separates the germline ends of V and J, which lose 2 bases and 10 bases respectively. The germline V gene (reference sequence) supplies CDR1 LNHDA and CDR2 SQIVND. The CDR3 regions of human TCRbeta chains were analyzed by immunosequencing. The authors' analysis ran thus. Repertoire TCRs were checked for matches against a reference library of SARS-CoV-2-specific TCRs that had been generated using the MIRA antigen-specificity platform. Breadth was defined as the fraction of unique TCRs that were SARS-CoV-2-associated, and depth was defined as the fraction of total T cells that were SARS-CoV-2-associated. Using the MIRA data, every spike-specific TCR was mapped to the spike region that the TCR reacted to and assigned to either a CD4 or a CD8 class. Log10-transformed breadth and depth values were compared by one-way ANOVA with Sidak's multiple comparisons tests. TCRdb stores this immuneACCESS table with in-frame sequences only. Part of the clones is absent; in the studies checked, under half of the shortfall reflects unresolved V genes, and no reason is known for the rest. V and J calls and clone size come straight from that table; D and trimming were deduced from the DNA. This sample is represented by about 100,000 clones; 80% to 90% of them were singletons. The top ten constitute around 4.4% of the sample.

The material was peripheral blood, obtained on day 0 of MenACWY control vaccination. The chain was built from TRBV19 and TRBJ2-1, with no confident D gene call. This clonotype originated in an adult in good health. The DNA sequence is TGTGCCAGTAGTATAAGGAGAGAGCAGTTCTTC. Its protein is CASSIRREQFF.